A single sample gave rise to the 16 T cell receptor beta chains below, sequenced in a study of T cell changes during pregnancy in multiple sclerosis. Sequencing used immunoSEQ multiplex PCR; TCRdb keeps in-frame clones, though not all of them. The sample records around 97,000 clones, 90% being singletons. Source: peripheral blood, taken in the second trimester of pregnancy. These TCRs come from a female donor in good health, enrolled as a control in a pregnancy study.

This chain links TRBV4-3 with TRBJ1-5; TRBD1 agrees at 8 bases. Germline values: CDR1 LGHNA, CDR2 YSLEER. This CDR3 comprises 16 residues. Trimming at V came to 4 bases and at J to 4 bases, leaving 9 bases not matched to a gene. CDR3 loop: CASSPNAGQENQPQHF. For the CDR3, the DNA is TGCGCCAGCAGCCCCAATGCGGGACAGGAGAATCAGCCCCAGCATTTT.

Concerning this clone: Other DNA variants within this sample encode the same CDR3. J is TRBJ2-7 and V is TRBV19; TRBD1 aligns across 7 bases. The germline V gene has CDR1 LNHDA and CDR2 SQIVND (reference sequence). The CDR3 runs to 14 residues. With 1 base clipped from V and 1 base from J, the junction kept 1 base outside the gene matches. CDR3 in DNA: TGTGCCAGTAGTATAGGGACAGGTTCCTACGAGCAGTACTTC. Its translation: CASSIGTGSYEQYF.

The CDR3 bases are TGTGCCAGCAGCGGGGGACGACTCCTTCGCTACACCTTC. It encodes CASSGGRLLRYTF. This chain uses TRBV27 with TRBJ1-2; D might be TRBD1 (5 bases). Germline values: CDR1 MNHEY, CDR2 SMNVEV (reference sequence). Trimming pared 6 bases from V and 9 bases from J, leaving 17 bases between. There are 13 residues in the CDR3.

The V gene is TRBV4-1, the J gene TRBJ2-1; 10 positions agree with TRBD1. Germline V gene lookup returns CDR1 MGHRA and CDR2 YSYEKL. V dropped 3 bases and J dropped 6; count of bases not matched to a gene: 11. The CDR3 is 17 amino acids. CDR3 amino acids: CASSHPQDRGYTNEQFF. CDR3 DNA sequence: TGCGCCAGCAGCCATCCTCAGGACAGGGGGTATACCAATGAGCAGTTCTTC.

The chain couples TRBV5-1 to TRBJ2-1; possibly TRBD2 for D (5 bases). This CDR3 spans 16 amino acids. V gave up 0 bases and J gave up 3 bases, with 13 bases separating them. Germline CDR1 reads SGHRS; CDR2 reads YFSETQ. The CDR3 protein is CASSLAPGGDYNEQFF. CDR3 bases: TGCGCCAGCAGCTTGGCTCCTGGAGGAGACTACAATGAGCAGTTCTTC.

The rearrangement links TRBV7-2 to TRBJ2-2, with 9 bases matching TRBD2. Trimming cost V 5 bases and J 5 bases; bases outside gene matches: 9. The germline V gene encodes CDR1 SGHTA and CDR2 FQGNSA. The CDR3 is made up of 16 amino acids. CDR3 in DNA: TGTGCCAGCAGCGGGGGACTAGCCGTGTCAACCGGGGAGCTGTTTTTT. This gives the protein CASSGGLAVSTGELFF.

The V call is TRBV28, the J call TRBJ2-5; 7 bases align to TRBD2. Germline values: CDR1 MDHEN, CDR2 SYDVKM. The V gene end was trimmed by 8 bases and the J gene end by 5 bases; junction bases not matched to a gene: 8. The CDR3 consists of 13 residues. The DNA of the CDR3 is TGTGCCAGCTACTCTAGCGGAGTGGAGACCCAGTACTTC. Translating gives CASYSSGVETQYF.

This rearrangement joins TRBV30 to TRBJ2-7; TRBD2 matches at 9 bases. Germline V gene sequence: CDR1 GTSNPN, CDR2 SVGIG (reference sequence). Trimming took 2 bases from V and 2 from J; bases not matched to a gene: 10. The CDR3 has 16 residues. The CDR3 spells CAWSTLSGRRAYEQYF. The CDR3 bases are TGTGCCTGGAGTACTCTTAGCGGGAGAAGAGCCTACGAGCAGTACTTC.

This sequence joins TRBV4-2 and TRBJ2-5; 7 bases align to TRBD2. Germline V gives CDR1 LGHNA, CDR2 YNFKEQ. The CDR3 contains 15 residues. V was pared by 1 base and J by 1 base, with 3 bases of the junction left unmatched. The CDR3 coding sequence is TGTGCCAGCAGCCAAGGACGGACTAGCCAAGAGACCCAGTACTTC. As protein: CASSQGRTSQETQYF.

This sequence joins TRBV6-1 and TRBJ2-2; 9 bases fit TRBD1. Germline values: CDR1 MNHNS, CDR2 SASEGT. With V trimmed by 2 bases and J by 6 bases, 7 bases remained unmatched. CDR3 length: 16 residues. The CDR3 DNA reads TGTGCCAGCAGTGAACAAGGGACAGGGTGGGCCGGGGAGCTGTTTTTT. Its translation: CASSEQGTGWAGELFF.

This chain connects TRBV5-1 to TRBJ2-5, with D possibly TRBD2 on 7 matching bases. Germline V gene data show CDR1 as SGHRS and CDR2 as YFSETQ. V was cut by 2 bases and J by 4 bases, with 15 bases left in between. The length of the CDR3 is 15 residues. Here the CDR3 reads CASSFGAGARETQYF. The DNA of the CDR3 is TGCGCCAGCAGCTTTGGTGCGGGGGCGCGAGAGACCCAGTACTTC.

The CDR3 is CASSKEGEQLNTEAFF. CDR3 nucleotide sequence: TGTGCCAGCAGCAAAGAGGGGGAACAGTTGAACACTGAAGCTTTCTTT. The chain couples TRBV21-1 to TRBJ1-1; the table's D gene call, TRBD1, was not cross checked with the DNA. TRBV21-1 is annotated as a pseudogene. The CDR3 is 16 amino acids.

The chain has TRBV6-1 and TRBJ1-5; the D gene is possibly TRBD1 (5 bases). V was trimmed by 2 bases and J by 11 bases, leaving 16 bases between them. Looked up from germline, CDR1 is MNHNS and CDR2 is SASEGT. CDR3 length: 14 amino acids. The CDR3 sequence: CASSEHTGLNAQHF. For the CDR3, the DNA is TGTGCCAGCAGTGAACATACGGGACTTAATGCCCAGCATTTT.

The chain has TRBV9 and TRBJ1-1; D gene uncertain. The CDR3 spans 14 residues. Between the trimmed V and J ends, which lost 0 bases and 2 bases, there was a span of 8 bases. Germline values: CDR1 SGDLS, CDR2 YYNGEE. In nucleotides, the CDR3 is TGTGCCAGCAGCGTAGGAAACTTAAACACTGAAGCTTTCTTT. Its protein is CASSVGNLNTEAFF.

Here the CDR3 reads CSALGTGGYTF. In DNA, the CDR3 is TGCAGCGCGCTCGGGACAGGTGGCTACACCTTC. The genes are TRBV29-1 and TRBJ1-2; 8 nucleotides match TRBD1. Germline assignment: CDR1 SQVTM and CDR2 ANQGSEA. The V segment lost 7 bases and the J segment 7 bases; nucleotides outside the gene matches: 5. The CDR3 runs 11 residues.

In regard to this clone: One end of the junction varies from germline; a read error may be responsible. This CDR3 is CSVVSPDPGGF. As DNA, the CDR3 is TGCAGCGTTGTAAGCCCTGATCCTGGGGGGTTT. The chain combines TRBV29-1 with TRBJ1-1, with D tentatively TRBD1 (5 bases). The CDR3 extends over 11 amino acids. Germline V gives CDR1 SQVTM, CDR2 ANQGSEA.